This TCR beta chain derives from a study of shared clonotypes between healthy human individuals. Background on the study: The donors, a couple of women and three men, were aged 18 to 49. Study-wide results and limits: The study generally estimated greater richness for naive than memory subsets. The sharing of 5% to 6.5% of naive CD4 clonotypes was seen across a handful of donors.

V lost 5 bases and J lost 2, with 10 bases in between. The CDR3 length is 13 residues. Germline V lookup: CDR1 SGHAT, CDR2 FQNNGV. As defined, naive CD8 cells were CD45RO-negative and positively selected for CCR7, with terminally differentiated effector memory CD45RA+ cells excluded. As handled by the study authors: ImmunoSEQ supplied junction-only sequences lacking quality scores, so filtering was different. Produced via immunoSEQ multiplex PCR; TCRdb's table is partial and in-frame only. The DNA was the basis for D and trimming; V, J and clone size are from that table. The sample lists hundreds of thousands of clones; around 96% were seen once. Of note for this clone: The target antigen is unknown.

The receptor's source is a woman aged 25 to 39 in good health. The sample was naive CD8+ T cells sorted from blood. The V and J genes are TRBV11-2 and TRBJ2-7, with D tentatively TRBD1 (6 bases). The CDR3 loop reads CASSPRQAYEQYF. The DNA of the CDR3 is TGTGCCAGCAGCCCACGACAGGCCTACGAGCAGTACTTC.